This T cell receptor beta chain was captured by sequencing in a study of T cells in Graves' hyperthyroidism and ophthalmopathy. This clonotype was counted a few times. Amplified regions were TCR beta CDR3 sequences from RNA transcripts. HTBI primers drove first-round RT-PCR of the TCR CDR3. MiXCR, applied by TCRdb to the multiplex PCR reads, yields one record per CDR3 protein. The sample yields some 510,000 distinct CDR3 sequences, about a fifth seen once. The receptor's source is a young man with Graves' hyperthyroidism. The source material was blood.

CDR3 loop: CASSSPDRGHEQYF. The CDR3 DNA reads TGTGCCAGCAGTTCCCCGGACAGGGGCCACGAGCAGTACTTC. The chain combines TRBV28 with TRBJ2-7, with 9 bases identical to TRBD1. Looked up from germline, CDR1 is MDHEN and CDR2 is SYDVKM. The length of the CDR3 is 14 residues. V gave up 4 bases and J gave up 5 bases; unmatched junction bases: 6.